The 20 T cell receptor beta chains below all came from one sample that was sequenced in a study of T-cell reconstitution after alpha-beta-depleted transplantation in children. Unique molecular identifiers were used in preparing the TCRbeta library. TCRdb re-called the PCR reads with MiXCR, one entry per CDR3 protein. The table has 600,000 to 700,000 distinct CDR3 sequences, over 15% seen once; the top ten hold 1.1%. The sample in question was PBMCs from the stem cell graft donor, obtained from the stem cell graft. These receptors were collected from a human donor who donated a stem cell graft to a child with acute myeloid leukemia.

This clonotype was observed a few times. The chain joins TRBV7-9 to TRBJ1-1, with a tentative D call TRBD1 (5 bases). Germline lookup yields CDR1 SEHNR and CDR2 FQNEAQ (reference sequence). With 2 bases removed from V and 0 bases from J, the gap between germline ends came to 13 bases. This CDR3 has 16 amino acids. The CDR3 is CASSLRQGRMNTEAFF. CDR3 in DNA: TGTGCCAGCAGCTTAAGGCAGGGCCGAATGAACACTGAAGCTTTCTTT.

This chain joins TRBV20-1 and TRBJ1-1; 10 bases align to TRBD1. The CDR3 is made up of 14 amino acids. CDR1 and CDR2 from the germline V gene are DFQATT and SNEGSKA (reference sequence). V trimming: 6 bases; J trimming: 10 bases; junction bases outside the gene matches: 14. In DNA, the CDR3 is TGCAGTGCGGGGAGACAGGGGGCAAGGTGGGGAGCTTTCTTT. Residues: CSAGRQGARWGAFF.

The chain uses TRBV18 and TRBJ2-7; D call uncertain. CDR1 KGHSH and CDR2 LQKENI come from the germline V gene. Trimming removed 2 bases from V and 1 base from J, with 9 bases in between. The CDR3 length is 14 residues. CDR3 coding DNA: TGTGCCAGCTCACCATCGTCCAGTTCCTACGAGCAGTACTTC. Translating it yields CASSPSSSSYEQYF.

The chain is built from TRBV5-1 and TRBJ2-7; D unclear. The CDR3 extends over 15 amino acids. V lost 0 bases to trimming and J lost 0 bases, with 10 bases between them. Germline CDR1 SGHRS, CDR2 YFSETQ. In DNA form, the CDR3 reads TGCGCCAGCAGCTTGGACATGGATTTCTCCTACGAGCAGTACGTC. This gives the protein CASSLDMDFSYEQYV.

This clonotype was seen at least ten times. The J gene is TRBJ2-7, the V gene TRBV27; 14 positions agree with TRBD2. Germline V gene sequence: CDR1 MNHEY, CDR2 SMNVEV (reference sequence). Losses at the gene ends were 7 bases for V and 10 bases for J; bases not matched to a gene: 12. This CDR3 region has 15 residues. The CDR3 nucleotides are TGTGCCAGCACCACGGGACTAGCGGGGGTATCGGGTCAGTACTTC. Translated: CASTTGLAGVSGQYF.

The chain employs TRBV7-9 and TRBJ1-1; weak D call: TRBD1 (5 bases). Germline CDR1 reads SEHNR; CDR2 reads FQNEAQ (reference sequence). Trimming removed 0 bases from V and 5 bases from J, with 13 bases in between. The CDR3 has 15 residues. The CDR3 spells CASSLASRQTTEAFF. The CDR3 bases are TGTGCCAGCAGCTTAGCGTCGCGACAGACTACTGAAGCTTTCTTT.

In its sample, this clonotype was seen many times. The chain couples TRBV5-1 to TRBJ1-1, with D perhaps TRBD1 (6 bases). The ends were cut back, 4 bases at V and 1 base at J, with 14 bases in the middle. The CDR3 length is 15 residues. Germline-derived CDR1 and CDR2 are SGHRS and YFSETQ. The CDR3 DNA follows: TGCGCCAGCAGCATCCGGGACACCTCGAACACTGAAGCTTTCTTT. Protein product: CASSIRDTSNTEAFF.

This clonotype was counted only a few times. The chain recombines TRBV12-3 or TRBV12-4 with TRBJ1-1; weak D call: TRBD1 (5 bases). The CDR3 length is 15 residues. The V end was cut by 3 bases, the J end by 1 base, with 12 bases between. In DNA form, the CDR3 reads TGTGCCAGCAGTTTCGATGGGGGATGGAACACTGAAGCTTTCTTT. Translation gives CASSFDGGWNTEAFF.

This clonotype has ten or more counts. The chain is built from TRBV20-1 and TRBJ2-1, with 11 bases matching TRBD2. V dropped 6 bases and J dropped 10; count of bases not matched to a gene: 8. The CDR3 contains 13 residues. Germline V lookup: CDR1 DFQATT, CDR2 SNEGSKA (reference sequence). The CDR3 region has the DNA TGCAGTGCCTCTAGCGGGGGGTCCTCGGAGCAGTTCTTC. It translates to CSASSGGSSEQFF.

Regarding this clonotype: This may arise from a read error, as a much more abundant clone is one base away. V usage is TRBV20-1 and J usage is TRBJ2-1; a possible D gene is TRBD1 (5 bases). The CDR3 extends over 13 amino acids. CDR1 is DFQATT and CDR2 is SNEGSKA in the germline V gene (reference sequence). Trimming took off 3 bases at V and 3 bases at J, with 9 bases between the two ends. The CDR3 reads CSASGACYNEQFF. CDR3 sequence (DNA): TGCAGTGCTAGTGGGGCCTGCTACAATGAGCAGTTCTTC.

The table lists this clonotype with many counts. The V and J genes are TRBV20-1 and TRBJ2-1; D is uncertain. The V and J ends lost 2 bases and 3 bases respectively, with 11 bases between them. Germline loops: CDR1 DFQATT, CDR2 SNEGSKA (reference sequence). The CDR3 has 14 residues. The DNA for the CDR3 is TGCAGTGCTAGACTGGGGAAGGGCTACAATGAGCAGTTCTTC. Protein sequence: CSARLGKGYNEQFF.

In its sample, this clonotype was seen a few times. The rearrangement links TRBV7-9 to TRBJ2-7, with D unclear. In germline, CDR1 is SEHNR, CDR2 FQNEAQ (reference sequence). CDR3 length: 15 amino acids. The ends were cut back, 3 bases at V and 1 base at J, with 13 bases in the middle. CDR3 region: CASSFRVGSSYEQYF. The CDR3 nucleotides are TGTGCCAGCAGCTTTCGGGTTGGATCGTCCTACGAGCAGTACTTC.

This clonotype was found many times. The rearrangement joins TRBV20-1 to TRBJ1-1; no clear D gene. This CDR3 has 14 amino acids. Trimming stripped 3 bases from V and 0 bases from J, with 11 bases between. In germline, CDR1 is DFQATT, CDR2 SNEGSKA (reference sequence). The CDR3 sequence is CSASPGNMNTEAFF. The CDR3 DNA reads as TGCAGTGCTAGCCCGGGGAATATGAACACTGAAGCTTTCTTT.

This clonotype has at least ten counts. This sequence joins TRBV20-1 and TRBJ1-5; 8 bases fit TRBD1. With 5 bases clipped from V and 6 bases from J, the junction kept 3 bases outside the gene matches. CDR1 is DFQATT, CDR2 SNEGSKA, per germline (reference sequence). This CDR3 comprises 12 residues. CDR3 coding DNA: TGCAGTGCTCAGGGGGCGGGTCAGCCCCAGCATTTT. Protein: CSAQGAGQPQHF.

This clonotype was recorded many times. The chain combines TRBV20-1 with TRBJ1-2, with D perhaps matching TRBD1 (6 bases). The CDR3 consists of 14 residues. Germline V CDR1 and CDR2: DFQATT, SNEGSKA (reference sequence). V was shortened by 6 bases and J by 1 base, with 15 bases between the two germline ends. The CDR3 region has the DNA TGCAGTGCGCGCCGGGACACAATTAACTATGGCTACACCTTC. Its translation: CSARRDTINYGYTF.

This clonotype was observed at least ten times. The V and J genes are TRBV20-1 and TRBJ1-2, with D perhaps matching TRBD1 (6 bases). The germline V gene has CDR1 DFQATT and CDR2 SNEGSKA (reference sequence). V lost 3 bases, J lost 3 bases, and 11 bases lay in between. This CDR3 has 13 residues. In nucleotides, the CDR3 is TGCAGTGCTAGGTTGGGGGGCGACTATGGCTACACCTTC. It yields the protein CSARLGGDYGYTF.

This clonotype was seen at least ten times. The V call is TRBV24-1, the J call TRBJ2-1; D uncertain. Germline CDR1 KGHDR, CDR2 SFDVKD. This CDR3 has 14 residues. V lost 2 bases and J 7 bases, leaving 11 bases between the germline ends. The CDR3 DNA follows: TGTGCCACCAGTGATTCCTTCGGACGTAATGAGCAGTTCTTC. Translating gives CATSDSFGRNEQFF.

At least ten counts were recorded for this clonotype. The chain employs TRBV7-2 and TRBJ2-7; 10 nucleotides agree with TRBD1. After removal of 1 base from V and 2 bases from J, the junction contained 2 bases not matched to a gene. The CDR3 contains 15 residues. Germline loops: CDR1 SGHTA, CDR2 FQGNSA. The DNA for the CDR3 is TGTGCCAGCAGCTTAGGACAGGGGGCCCCCTACGAGCAGTACTTC. It translates to CASSLGQGAPYEQYF. Looking up the rest from reference TRBV7-2 and TRBJ2-7 gives the full variable domain: GAGVSQSPSNKVTEKGKDVELRCDPISGHTALYWYRQSLGQGLEFLIYFQGNSAPDKSGLPSDRFSAERTGGSVSTLTIQRTQQEDSAVYLCASSLGQGAPYEQYFGPGTRLTVT.

This clonotype appeared a few times. V and J are TRBV24-1 and TRBJ2-1; D gene ambiguous. This CDR3 comprises 11 residues. Germline CDR1 reads KGHDR; CDR2 reads SFDVKD. Trimming pared 6 bases from V and 7 bases from J, leaving 6 bases between. For the CDR3, the DNA is TGTGCCACCAGTCGAAGTAATGAGCAGTTCTTC. Its translation: CATSRSNEQFF.

This clonotype was counted ten times or more. V is TRBV6-1 and J is TRBJ1-1; tentatively, D is TRBD1 (5 bases). The CDR3 is 14 residues long. The germline V gene encodes CDR1 MNHNS and CDR2 SASEGT. V lost 6 bases, J lost 1 base, and 12 bases lay in between. This CDR3 reads CASSPGLTNTEAFF. DNA for the CDR3: TGTGCCAGCAGCCCGGGACTGACGAACACTGAAGCTTTCTTT.